A single sample is the source of the 29 T cell receptor beta chains below, sequenced in a study of beta chain features in type 1 diabetes. The antigens of these receptors remain unknown. What was sequenced were expressed TCRB transcripts, since all of the isolated RNA had been reverse transcribed. Profiling relied on immunoSEQ multiplex PCR, and the TCRdb table lists in-frame clones only, not all of them. The table has fewer than 350,000 clones, around 16% seen once. General study findings and limits: Moderate but significant shortening of TCRB CDR3s was recorded in all four CD4+ subsets from Type 1 diabetes patients.

Sequenced sample: naive CD4+ T cells from blood. Receptors were obtained from a man aged 18 to 29 with type 1 diabetes.

The chain joins TRBV20-1 to TRBJ2-5; unclear D gene. Looked up from germline, CDR1 is DFQATT and CDR2 is SNEGSKA (reference sequence). Trimming cost V 3 bases and J 4 bases, with 6 bases left between them. CDR3 length equals 11 residues. CDR3 DNA: TGCAGTGCTAGGAGTTCAGAGACCCAGTACTTC. Its protein is CSARSSETQYF.

This clone was counted only a few times. This chain's CDR3 is CASSPPTPRGSQYF. The CDR3 region has the DNA TGTGCCAGCAGCCCCCCAACTCCGAGAGGGAGCCAGTACTTC. This chain connects TRBV9 to TRBJ2-5; D may be TRBD2 (5 bases). Germline lookup yields CDR1 SGDLS and CDR2 YYNGEE. The CDR3 consists of 14 residues. The V and J ends lost 4 bases and 10 bases respectively, with 20 bases between them.

The rearrangement uses TRBV2 and TRBJ2-7; 8 bases line up with TRBD2. The trim removed 7 bases at V and 3 bases at J, leaving 5 bases unmatched. CDR1 and CDR2 from the germline V gene are SNHLY and FYNNEI. The CDR3 runs 13 residues. Here the CDR3 reads CASILLAVYEQYF. Written as DNA, the CDR3 is TGTGCCAGCATTCTACTAGCGGTCTACGAGCAGTACTTC.

This clone was seen just once. The rearrangement links TRBV6-5 to TRBJ2-7; TRBD2 matches 8 bases. The junction had 8 bases not matched to a gene; V was cut back by 6 bases and J by 1 base. The CDR3 totals 15 residues. The germline V gene encodes CDR1 MNHEY and CDR2 SVGAGI. CDR3 DNA sequence: TGTGCCAGCAGCCTCACTAGCGGCTATTCCTACGAGCAGTACTTC. Protein: CASSLTSGYSYEQYF.

The rearrangement links TRBV2 to TRBJ2-1; 10 bases align to TRBD1. V lost 5 bases, J lost 8 bases, and 6 bases stayed unmatched. Germline-derived CDR1 and CDR2 are SNHLY and FYNNEI. There are 14 residues in the CDR3. The CDR3 coding sequence is TGTGCCAGCAGTAAGGACAGGGGGGACGATGAGCAGTTCTTC. It encodes CASSKDRGDDEQFF.

V usage is TRBV28 and J usage is TRBJ2-1, with D possibly matching TRBD2 (6 bases). Germline CDR1 reads MDHEN; CDR2 reads SYDVKM. Trimming cost V 4 bases and J 1 base, with 8 bases left between them. The CDR3 has 14 amino acids. The CDR3 DNA sequence: TGTGCCAGCAGTTCCGGAGGGTCCTACAATGAGCAGTTCTTC. Translation: CASSSGGSYNEQFF.

CDR3 sequence reads: CASSLSVERFTEQYF. CDR3 sequence (DNA): TGTGCCAGCAGTTTATCAGTCGAGCGTTTTACTGAGCAGTACTTC. The rearrangement uses TRBV28 and TRBJ2-7, with no clear D. CDR1 and CDR2 from the germline V gene are MDHEN and SYDVKM. The CDR3 has 15 amino acids. Trimming shortened V by 1 base and J by 7 bases, and 17 bases separated the two germline ends. The full variable domain, its missing parts supplied by reference TRBV28 and TRBJ2-7, is DVKVTQSSRYLVKRTGEKVFLECVQDMDHENMFWYRQDPGLGLRLIYFSYDVKMKEKGDIPEGYSVSREKKERFSLILESASTNQTSMYLCASSLSVERFTEQYFGPGTRLTVT.

J is TRBJ2-7 and V is TRBV18; tentative D call: TRBD1 (5 bases). The length of the CDR3 is 14 residues. CDR1 KGHSH and CDR2 LQKENI come from the germline V gene. Trimming shortened V by 2 bases and J by 2 bases, and 10 bases separated the two germline ends. CDR3 bases: TGTGCCAGCTCACCAGTACCAGGGCCCTACGAGCAGTACTTC. Its translation is CASSPVPGPYEQYF. Filled out from reference TRBV18 and TRBJ2-7, the complete variable domain reads NAGVMQNPRHLVRRRGQEARLRCSPMKGHSHVYWYRQLPEEGLKFMVYLQKENIIDESGMPKERFSAEFPKEGPSILRIQQVVRGDSAAYFCASSPVPGPYEQYFGPGTRLTVT.

The sample holds a few counts of this clone. The chain carries TRBV11-2 and TRBJ2-1; D not resolved. The CDR3 is 16 residues long. From germline, CDR1 is SGHAT and CDR2 FQNNGV. The V end was cut by 2 bases, the J end by 3 bases, with 14 bases between. The CDR3 spells CASSLSYSLLYNEQFF. DNA of the CDR3: TGTGCCAGCAGCTTATCGTATAGTCTCCTCTACAATGAGCAGTTCTTC.

This clone was seen only a few times. The chain combines TRBV13 with TRBJ2-7, with TRBD2 matching over 7 bases. From germline, CDR1 is PRHDT and CDR2 FYEKMQ (reference sequence). This CDR3 is 15 amino acids long. The junction had 9 bases not matched to a gene; V was cut back by 3 bases and J by 4 bases. This CDR3 reads CASSLAQRGAYEQYF. CDR3 sequence (DNA): TGTGCCAGCAGCTTGGCCCAGCGGGGCGCGTACGAGCAGTACTTC.

This clone was seen more than once but under ten times. V and J are TRBV7-2 and TRBJ2-1; tentative D call: TRBD2 (5 bases). The CDR3 spans 12 residues. Germline CDR1 is SGHTA and CDR2 is FQGNSA. CDR3 protein: CAGGGSYNEQFF. DNA of the CDR3: TGTGCAGGAGGCGGTTCCTACAATGAGCAGTTCTTC. The whole variable domain, remainder taken from reference TRBV7-2 and TRBJ2-1, is GAGVSQSPSNKVTEKGKDVELRCDPISGHTALYWYRQSLGQGLEFLIYFQGNSAPDKSGLPSDRFSAERTGGSVSTLTIQRTQQEDSAVYLCAGGGSYNEQFFGPGTRLTVL.

V gene TRBV27 combines with J gene TRBJ2-7, with D uncertain. In germline, CDR1 is MNHEY, CDR2 SMNVEV (reference sequence). The CDR3 loop spans 14 amino acids. V was pared by 2 bases and J by 0 bases, with 8 bases between. The CDR3 here is CASSLIPGSYEQYF. In DNA, the CDR3 is TGTGCCAGCAGTTTAATCCCAGGCTCCTACGAGCAGTACTTC.

This chain links TRBV30 with TRBJ2-1; 7 positions match TRBD1. Germline lookup yields CDR1 GTSNPN and CDR2 SVGIG (reference sequence). The trim removed 2 bases at V and 8 bases at J, leaving 6 bases unmatched. The CDR3 has 13 amino acids. CDR3 in amino acids: CAWSLQQGYEQFF. The CDR3 nucleotides read TGTGCCTGGAGTCTACAACAGGGGTATGAGCAGTTCTTC.

CDR3 loop: CASRMRTAGGANVLTF. CDR3 nucleotide sequence: TGTGCCAGTAGGATGAGGACAGCGGGGGGGGCCAACGTCCTGACTTTC. V is TRBV19 and J is TRBJ2-6; possible D gene TRBD2, 7 bases. Germline V gives CDR1 LNHDA, CDR2 SQIVND (reference sequence). Trimming cost V 6 bases and J 4 bases, with 16 bases left between them. This CDR3 contains 16 residues.

This clone was counted between two and nine times. This chain links TRBV25-1 with TRBJ2-3, with TRBD1 as a possible D gene (7 bases). The CDR3 runs 13 residues. Trimming removed 4 bases from V and 7 bases from J, with 12 bases in between. The germline V gene has CDR1 MGHDK and CDR2 SYGVNS. The CDR3, as DNA: TGTGCCAGCAGTGTCTCAGGGGGGAATACGCAGTATTTT. Its protein product is CASSVSGGNTQYF.

The CDR3 here is CASSLAGALHSPLHF. CDR3 sequence (DNA): TGTGCCAGCAGCTTAGCAGGGGCCCTCCATTCACCCCTCCACTTT. This chain connects TRBV7-2 to TRBJ1-6, with a possible D match to TRBD1 (5 bases). CDR1 and CDR2 from the germline V gene are SGHTA and FQGNSA. CDR3 length equals 15 residues. V was trimmed by 0 bases and J by 8 bases, leaving 11 bases between them.

This clone was picked up many times. V usage is TRBV23-1 and J usage is TRBJ1-5; weak D call: TRBD1 (5 bases). TRBV23-1 is an ORF, and what it does is uncertain. This CDR3 is 13 amino acids long. V was clipped by 6 bases and J by 2 bases, with 8 bases between them. The CDR3 protein is CASSQQGNQPQHF. The CDR3 nucleotides are TGCGCCAGCAGCCAACAGGGCAATCAGCCCCAGCATTTT.

This clone occurred a few times. The chain couples TRBV30 to TRBJ1-2; 7 nucleotides agree with TRBD1. This CDR3 contains 12 residues. With 2 bases clipped from V and 5 bases from J, the junction kept 2 bases outside the gene matches. Germline V gene data show CDR1 as GTSNPN and CDR2 as SVGIG (reference sequence). The CDR3 spells CAWSSGGYGYTF. The CDR3 DNA reads as TGTGCCTGGAGTTCAGGGGGATATGGCTACACCTTC.

The chain recombines TRBV28 with TRBJ1-5, with 8 nucleotides matching TRBD1. The CDR3 is 14 amino acids. Trimming cost V 1 base and J 9 bases; bases outside gene matches: 5. Germline CDR1 reads MDHEN; CDR2 reads SYDVKM. The chain's CDR3 is CASSLSRGPRPQHF. In nucleotides, the CDR3 is TGTGCCAGCAGTTTATCCAGGGGGCCCAGGCCCCAGCATTTT.

V is TRBV6-6 and J is TRBJ1-5; TRBD1 is a possible D gene (5 bases). The CDR3 length is 14 residues. Per germline, CDR1 MNHNY and CDR2 SVGAGI (reference sequence). V shed 5 bases and J shed 3 bases, with 11 bases lying between them. The CDR3 loop is CASSHRQHNQPQHF. The CDR3, as DNA: TGTGCCAGCAGTCACCGACAGCACAATCAGCCCCAGCATTTT.

The CDR3 nucleotides read TGTGCCTGGAGTGGGACAGGGAGGGTAGATACGCAGTATTTT. Translation: CAWSGTGRVDTQYF. The chain has TRBV30 and TRBJ2-3; weak D call: TRBD1 (8 bases). Trimming removed 1 base at V and 5 bases at J, with 13 bases between. Looked up from germline, CDR1 is GTSNPN and CDR2 is SVGIG (reference sequence). The CDR3 totals 14 residues.

The J gene is TRBJ1-1, the V gene TRBV19, with 11 bases identical to TRBD1. The J segment lost 7 bases and the V segment lost 6 bases, leaving 7 bases of the junction unmatched. The CDR3 covers 14 residues. CDR1 and CDR2 (germline): LNHDA, SQIVND (reference sequence). DNA of the CDR3: TGTGCCAGTAGGGTCGGACAGGGGGCTGGTGAAGCTTTCTTT. Translation: CASRVGQGAGEAFF. The full variable domain, rest sourced from reference TRBV19 and TRBJ1-1, is DGGITQSPKYLFRKEGQNVTLSCEQNLNHDAMYWYRQDPGQGLRLIYYSQIVNDFQKGDIAEGYSVSREKKESFPLTVTSAQKNPTAFYLCASRVGQGAGEAFFGQGTRLTVV.

The chain uses TRBV5-1 and TRBJ1-1; 9 bases are shared with TRBD1. Looked up from germline, CDR1 is SGHRS and CDR2 is YFSETQ. The V gene end was trimmed by 3 bases and the J gene end by 4 bases; junction bases not matched to a gene: 7. The CDR3 is 15 amino acids. The CDR3 sequence: CASSWGTGFTTEAFF. DNA of the CDR3: TGCGCCAGCAGCTGGGGGACAGGGTTTACCACTGAAGCTTTCTTT. Full variable domain (rest looked up from reference TRBV5-1 and TRBJ1-1): KAGVTQTPRYLIKTRGQQVTLSCSPISGHRSVSWYQQTPGQGLQFLFEYFSETQRNKGNFPGRFSGRQFSNSRSEMNVSTLELGDSALYLCASSWGTGFTTEAFFGQGTRLTVV.

This clone was found a few times. The chain carries TRBV18 and TRBJ1-2, with D unclear. Germline-derived CDR1 and CDR2 are KGHSH and LQKENI. V gave up 0 bases and J gave up 4 bases, with 12 bases separating them. This CDR3 is 15 amino acids long. The CDR3 DNA reads TGTGCCAGCTCACCACCTCCCAGTGCCATCTATGGCTACACCTTC. This sequence encodes CASSPPPSAIYGYTF.

The chain has TRBV9 and TRBJ2-3; D remains unclear. Germline CDR1 SGDLS, CDR2 YYNGEE. The CDR3 spans 14 residues. V lost 4 bases to trimming and J lost 4 bases, with 13 bases between them. CDR3 nucleotides: TGTGCCAGCAGCCCTCCGTATTCCGCAGATACGCAGTATTTT. Amino acids: CASSPPYSADTQYF.

This clone came up a few times. The genes are TRBV6-5 and TRBJ1-2, with 9 bases aligning to TRBD1. The CDR3 length is 14 residues. V gave up 6 bases and J gave up 8 bases; unmatched junction bases: 10. The V gene's germline CDR1 is MNHEY and CDR2 SVGAGI. For the CDR3, the DNA is TGTGCCAGCAGGGCGGAGGGGACAGGGTACGGCTACACCTTC. It encodes CASRAEGTGYGYTF.

The chain combines TRBV28 with TRBJ1-5, with D possibly being TRBD1 (6 bases). Germline V gives CDR1 MDHEN, CDR2 SYDVKM. This CDR3 region has 16 residues. The V gene lost 2 bases and the J gene lost 6 bases, with 17 bases spanning the gap. The CDR3 DNA reads as TGTGCCAGCAGTTTACCGGGACAAGGCCCGGTTCAGCCCCAGCATTTT. Its translation is CASSLPGQGPVQPQHF. Supplemented by reference TRBV28 and TRBJ1-5, the full variable domain reads DVKVTQSSRYLVKRTGEKVFLECVQDMDHENMFWYRQDPGLGLRLIYFSYDVKMKEKGDIPEGYSVSREKKERFSLILESASTNQTSMYLCASSLPGQGPVQPQHFGDGTRLSIL.

This clone was detected a few times. The rearrangement joins TRBV5-1 to TRBJ1-2, with D perhaps matching TRBD1 (5 bases). Trimming pared 4 bases from V and 10 bases from J, leaving 17 bases between. Germline CDR1 SGHRS, CDR2 YFSETQ. CDR3 length equals 13 residues. This CDR3 reads CASSPGDGRFYTF. CDR3 sequence (DNA): TGCGCCAGCAGCCCGGGGGACGGACGATTCTACACCTTC.

This chain joins TRBV30 and TRBJ2-5; 10 bases map to TRBD2. V shed 2 bases, J shed 2 bases, and the junction held 5 bases outside the gene matches. The germline CDR1 and CDR2 sequences are GTSNPN and SVGIG (reference sequence). The CDR3 sequence is 15 residues long. The CDR3 DNA reads as TGTGCCTGGAGTCCCGGTAGCGGGGGGCAAGAGACCCAGTACTTC. Its translation: CAWSPGSGGQETQYF.